Included here is one T cell receptor (beta chain) sequence, with context. The entry originates in a study of OX40 agonist ivuxolimab in advanced cancers. Study background: Patients got intravenous ivuxolimab at 0.01 to 10 mg/kg every 2 weeks. Males comprised 82.7% of the group, whose mean age was about 62 years (range roughly 23 to 90).

The data were produced by immunoSEQ multiplex PCR, yet TCRdb's version contains in-frame clones alone and is incomplete. The sample holds tens of thousands of clones; 81% are singletons and the top ten take 4.6%. CDR1 and CDR2 from the germline V gene are SGHNT and YYREEE (reference sequence). The CDR3 spans 18 residues. Trimming took 1 base from V and 5 from J, leaving 21 bases between them. The sequences come from CD4+ or CD8+ T cells sorted from blood, collected in a trial of the OX40 agonist ivuxolimab. The chain has TRBV5-4 and TRBJ1-4; D might be TRBD1 (6 bases). This TCR was recovered from an adult with an advanced solid tumor such as melanoma, head and neck, liver or kidney cancer. The CDR3 region is CASSLPIRGDTENEKLFF. In DNA form, the CDR3 reads TGTGCCAGCAGCTTGCCGATAAGGGGGGACACCGAGAATGAAAAACTGTTTTTT. Together with reference TRBV5-4 and TRBJ1-4, the CDR3 gives the full variable domain: ETGVTQSPTHLIKTRGQQVTLRCSSQSGHNTVSWYQQALGQGPQFIFQYYREEENGRGNFPPRFSGLQFPNYSSELNVNALELDDSALYLCASSLPIRGDTENEKLFFGSGTQLSVL.